The clone carrying this TCR beta chain was seen ten or more times. Its specificity is unknown. This sample was included in a study of early T cells in non-severe SARS-CoV-2 infection. Regarding the study as a whole: Comparison of clonotypes with VDJdb favored anti-spike CD8 responses while missing private and CD4 specificities.

Each CDR3 protein gets one entry after TCRdb re-called the 5' RACE reads with MiXCR. Here the sample spans about 81,000 distinct CDR3 sequences, 6% to 7% being singletons. The CDR3 contains 14 residues. The ends were cut back, 2 bases at V and 5 bases at J, with 12 bases in the middle. Germline assignment: CDR1 PRHDT and CDR2 FYEKMQ (reference sequence). Sequencing used whole blood. The chain combines TRBV13 with TRBJ1-1, with D possibly TRBD1 on 6 matching bases. This TCR came from an adult who was a healthcare worker with PCR-confirmed SARS-CoV-2 infection or an uninfected control (not recorded which). CDR3 loop: CASSLQGPGTEAFF. DNA for the CDR3: TGTGCCAGCAGCTTACAGGGGCCCGGAACTGAAGCTTTCTTT.